This paragraph reports one T cell receptor beta chain. This specimen belongs to a study of blood T cell repertoires in COVID-19. Across the study: Sites in the United States, Italy and Spain provided acute and convalescent COVID-19 samples.

The protocol was immunoSEQ multiplex PCR, while the TCRdb copy is restricted to in-frame clones and leaves out a portion. Of about 170,000 clones in the sample, roughly nine tenths were seen once. The germline gives CDR1 SGHKS, CDR2 YYEKEE (reference sequence). V was clipped by 2 bases and J by 0 bases, with 6 bases between them. The CDR3 runs 14 residues. The sequencing sample was made of peripheral blood. The chain uses TRBV5-5 and TRBJ1-5, with D hard to call. This TCR came from a man aged 65 to 79 with acute or convalescent COVID-19. As DNA, the CDR3 is TGTGCCAGCAGCTTCCCAGATAGCAATCAGCCCCAGCATTTT. The encoded protein is CASSFPDSNQPQHF.